This T cell receptor beta chain comes out of a study of blood T cell repertoires in COVID-19 (dated by TCRdb to between 2020 and 2021). The study in broad terms: Collaborator samples came from the United States, Italy and Spain and covered acute and convalescent phases of COVID-19. The material from the prospective study consisted of cDNA or gDNA derived from T cells, B-cell-depleted T cells, or PBMCs. The repertoires were released in a freely available public database meant as a resource for research on the immune response to SARS-CoV-2. Samples were obtained from the ongoing ImmuneRACE study (first 160 participants) and from over a thousand subjects provided by 6 global collaborators. Where available, HLA class I and class II types were taken from metadata supplied by the sample provider and were not determined by assay-based typing. Deeply sampled blood TCRbeta repertoires from subjects exposed to, actively infected with, or recovered from COVID-19 were included in the dataset. The sample metadata nearly always contained a de-identified subject ID, COVID-19 status, age in years and sex.

Whole blood was collected in K2EDTA tubes by collaborating institutions according to the institutions' own protocols. Collaborator samples were shipped for TCRbeta analysis as frozen whole blood, isolated PBMCs, or DNA extracted from either sample type. Points on this clone: Its antigen specificity is not known. The input lacks base qualities; no much larger clone sits a single base away.

What the study reported, not specific to this receptor: The amount of clinical and demographic metadata varied by source and participant and was provided uncurated.

The germline V gene (reference sequence) sets CDR1 to GTSNPN and CDR2 to SVGIG. Counted from cysteine to phenylalanine, this CDR3 has 15 amino acids. The kept DNA is CDR3 alone, 45 bases in frame from the first base. V is trimmed back by 3 bases and J by 9 bases, and the junction contains 11 bases that no gene match accounts for. TCRbeta CDR3 regions were amplified from genomic DNA by means of the immunoSEQ Assay, a bias-controlled multiplex PCR. Regarding the original processing steps: The number of nucleated cells in each sample was estimated by amplification of reference gene primers within the assay. To quantify the absolute abundance of each unique TCRbeta CDR3 rearrangement, sequence reads were collapsed and filtered. Productive Simpson clonality was computed per sample as the square root of Simpson's diversity index over productive rearrangements. TCRdb took over this immuneACCESS table, retaining in-frame rearrangements with V and J assigned. Such tables are incomplete; in checked studies, under half of the missing clones stem from an unresolved V gene, and the remainder is unexplained. For V, J and clone size, that table is used; D and trimming come from the DNA. For this sample there are tens of thousands of clones; roughly nine tenths appear just once. Roughly 9% of the sample goes to the ten largest clones.

Sequencing used peripheral blood. The clonotype comes from a human donor with active COVID-19. The donor label of this sample is uncertain. The chain employs TRBV30 and TRBJ1-6; 7 bases in the junction line up with TRBD1. Read as DNA, the sequence is TGTGCCTGGAGCGAAGGACAGGCATGGTCTTCACCCCTCCACTTT. It codes for CAWSEGQAWSSPLHF.